These 9 T cell receptor beta chains originate from one sample sequenced in a study of T cell responses to AZD1222 COVID-19 vaccine. Repertoires were generated with immunoSEQ multiplex PCR, while TCRdb's copy carries only in-frame clones and drops some. The sample has tens of thousands of clones, around 90% seen once. The material sequenced was peripheral blood, taken 28 days after the second AZD1222 dose. The receptors shown here come from an adult who received the AZD1222 COVID-19 vaccine.

The chain employs TRBV18 and TRBJ2-5, with 9 positions matching TRBD2. With V trimmed by 3 bases and J by 3 bases, 5 bases remained unmatched. Germline lookup yields CDR1 KGHSH and CDR2 LQKENI. CDR3 length: 15 residues. The CDR3, as DNA: TGTGCCAGCTCACCGCTCCTAGCGGGAAAAGAGACCCAGTACTTC. Protein: CASSPLLAGKETQYF.

J is TRBJ2-5 and V is TRBV7-8; D could derive from TRBD1 or TRBD2 (5 bases each). CDR3 length: 14 residues. CDR1 is SGHVS, CDR2 FQNEAQ, per germline. Trimming removed 7 bases at V and 5 bases at J, with 17 bases between. CDR3 coding DNA: TGTGCCAGCATGGGGGTGACAACGGTTGAGACCCAGTACTTC. Its protein product is CASMGVTTVETQYF.

V usage is TRBV2 and J usage is TRBJ2-1; 7 bases match TRBD1. The CDR3 covers 14 residues. In germline, CDR1 is SNHLY, CDR2 FYNNEI. V was clipped by 7 bases and J by 0 bases; unmatched bases: 3. CDR3 coding DNA: TGTGCCAGCACCGGGGACAGCTCCTACAATGAGCAGTTCTTC. It is translated as CASTGDSSYNEQFF.

This clone was recorded once. CDR3 nucleotide sequence: TGTGCCAGTAGTATGGGGGACACCAGCACAGATACGCAGTATTTT. Translation gives CASSMGDTSTDTQYF. V gene TRBV19 combines with J gene TRBJ2-3, with D possibly TRBD1 on 6 matching bases. The V end was cut by 3 bases, the J end by 0 bases, with 10 bases between. From germline, CDR1 is LNHDA and CDR2 SQIVND (reference sequence). The CDR3 loop spans 15 amino acids. Supplemented by reference TRBV19 and TRBJ2-3, the full variable domain reads DGGITQSPKYLFRKEGQNVTLSCEQNLNHDAMYWYRQDPGQGLRLIYYSQIVNDFQKGDIAEGYSVSREKKESFPLTVTSAQKNPTAFYLCASSMGDTSTDTQYFGPGTRLTVL.

The chain combines TRBV5-1 with TRBJ2-7; D is unclear. Germline values: CDR1 SGHRS, CDR2 YFSETQ. The CDR3 loop spans 15 amino acids. V was cut by 0 bases and J by 0 bases, with 10 bases left in between. The CDR3 DNA is TGCGCCAGCAGCTTGGACGGGCCAAGCTCCTACGAGCAGTACTTC. Its translation: CASSLDGPSSYEQYF.

This chain links TRBV7-9 with TRBJ2-6; 10 bases match TRBD2. The V and J ends lost 3 bases and 1 base, in that order; junction bases with no gene match: 3. Germline CDR1 is SEHNR and CDR2 is FQNEAQ (reference sequence). This CDR3 is 17 amino acids long. The CDR3 DNA follows: TGTGCCAGCAGCTTTGGGACTAGCGTTTCTGGGGCCAACGTCCTGACTTTC. Translation: CASSFGTSVSGANVLTF.

This chain connects TRBV3-1 (or the pseudogene TRBV3-2) to TRBJ2-1; D is unclear. V dropped 0 bases and J dropped 8 bases, with 14 bases sitting between them. This CDR3 has 15 amino acids. The germline gives CDR1 LGHDT, CDR2 YNNKEL (reference sequence). CDR3 sequence reads: CASSQDTRAWDEQFF. CDR3 nucleotide sequence: TGTGCCAGCAGCCAAGATACCCGGGCTTGGGATGAGCAGTTCTTC.

The genes are TRBV21-1 and TRBJ1-1. TRBV21-1 is termed a pseudogene. This CDR3 has 15 residues. The CDR3 spells CASRGVDGRTTEAFF. The CDR3 nucleotides are TGTGCCAGCCGGGGCGTGGACGGCAGAACGACTGAAGCTTTCTTT.

The CDR3: CASSPGTRGATEAFF. The CDR3 nucleotides are TGCGCCAGCAGCCCGGGGACCCGGGGGGCCACTGAAGCTTTCTTT. The chain is built from TRBV5-1 and TRBJ1-1; a possible D gene is TRBD1 (6 bases). Trimming stripped 4 bases from V and 4 bases from J, with 17 bases between. Germline CDR1 reads SGHRS; CDR2 reads YFSETQ. There are 15 residues in the CDR3.